One and the same sample provided the 16 T cell receptor beta chains below, sequenced in a study of T cell responses to AZD1222 COVID-19 vaccine. TCRdb keeps only in-frame clones here, not all; method: immunoSEQ multiplex PCR. The sample has under 150,000 clones, roughly 92% seen once. Material: peripheral blood, obtained 28 days after the second AZD1222 dose. The receptors derive from an adult who received the AZD1222 COVID-19 vaccine.

The J gene is TRBJ2-1, the V gene TRBV5-1, with D perhaps assigned TRBD1 or TRBD2 (7 bases each). Germline V gives CDR1 SGHRS, CDR2 YFSETQ. The CDR3 is 16 residues long. V was pared by 4 bases and J by 4 bases, with 18 bases between. CDR3 region: CASSGEGQPGYNEQFF. The CDR3 nucleotides read TGCGCCAGCAGCGGGGAGGGACAGCCGGGATACAATGAGCAGTTCTTC.

The chain is built from TRBV5-1 and TRBJ1-1, with D perhaps TRBD1 (6 bases). This CDR3 is built from 15 residues. CDR1 SGHRS and CDR2 YFSETQ come from the germline V gene. The germline V and J ends were trimmed by 0 bases and 1 base, with 10 bases remaining between them. CDR3 in amino acids: CASSLGRGANTEAFF. The CDR3 DNA sequence: TGCGCCAGCAGCTTGGGGAGGGGGGCGAACACTGAAGCTTTCTTT.

V gene TRBV3-1 (or the pseudogene TRBV3-2) combines with J gene TRBJ2-7; TRBD1 aligns across 9 bases. The germline V gene encodes CDR1 LGHDT and CDR2 YNNKEL (reference sequence). V lost 3 bases to trimming and J lost 3 bases; unmatched junction nucleotides: 6. This CDR3 contains 15 residues. The CDR3 loop reads CASSHMGQGVYEQYF. As DNA, the CDR3 is TGTGCCAGCAGCCACATGGGACAGGGCGTCTACGAGCAGTACTTC.

The chain employs TRBV28 and TRBJ2-7, with 9 bases fitting TRBD1. The CDR3 consists of 15 residues. CDR1 and CDR2 from the germline V gene are MDHEN and SYDVKM. The ends lost 3 bases at V and 5 bases at J; junction bases unmatched: 8. This CDR3 is CASSLRDRVFHEQYF. As DNA, the CDR3 is TGTGCCAGCAGTTTGAGGGACAGGGTTTTTCACGAGCAGTACTTC.

The chain joins TRBV15 to TRBJ2-7; 7 bases agree with TRBD2. CDR1 is LNHNV, CDR2 YYDKDF, per germline (reference sequence). The CDR3 totals 15 residues. V shed 3 bases and J 12 bases; nucleotides not matched to a gene: 17. The CDR3 sequence: CATSRETETSASRYF. CDR3 nucleotides: TGTGCCACCAGCAGGGAAACCGAAACTAGCGCCAGTCGGTACTTC.

The chain uses TRBV9 and TRBJ2-5; 14 nucleotides match TRBD2. Germline CDR1 and CDR2: SGDLS and YYNGEE. The CDR3 covers 17 residues. Trimming at V came to 3 bases and at J to 5 bases, leaving 9 bases not matched to a gene. The DNA of the CDR3 is TGTGCCAGCAGCGCCGGACTAGCGGGAGGTACCTGGGAGACCCAGTACTTC. It specifies CASSAGLAGGTWETQYF.

Here the CDR3 DNA reads TGTGCCAGCAGTTTCCATCGCCCCCCAAGCGGGGAAAAACTGTTTTTT. It encodes CASSFHRPPSGEKLFF. The genes are TRBV28 and TRBJ1-4; no clear D. The CDR3 has 16 amino acids. Germline V lookup: CDR1 MDHEN, CDR2 SYDVKM. V dropped 3 bases and J dropped 8 bases, with 19 bases sitting between them.

J is TRBJ2-5 and V is TRBV19; 7 bases line up with TRBD2. This CDR3 is built from 14 residues. The V and J ends lost 6 bases and 2 bases, in that order; junction bases with no gene match: 6. Looked up from germline, CDR1 is LNHDA and CDR2 is SQIVND (reference sequence). CDR3 DNA sequence: TGTGCCAGTAGCAAAGCGGGGCTTCAAGAGACCCAGTACTTC. It encodes CASSKAGLQETQYF.

This chain links TRBV5-4 with TRBJ2-3; 7 bases line up with TRBD2. The CDR3 runs to 15 residues. Trimming took 4 bases from V and 2 from J; bases not matched to a gene: 7. Germline loops: CDR1 SGHNT, CDR2 YYREEE (reference sequence). CDR3 region: CASSPQLADTDTQYF. The CDR3 nucleotides read TGTGCCAGCAGCCCACAGCTAGCGGACACAGATACGCAGTATTTT.

The chain couples TRBV18 to TRBJ1-1, with unresolved D. Trimming removed 5 bases from V and 1 base from J, with 11 bases in between. The CDR3 has 14 residues. CDR1 and CDR2 (germline): KGHSH, LQKENI. DNA for the CDR3: TGTGCCAGCTCATTCGGGGTTTCGAACACTGAAGCTTTCTTT. Translating it yields CASSFGVSNTEAFF.

V gene TRBV19 combines with J gene TRBJ2-2; tentative D call: TRBD1 (6 bases). The CDR3 length is 15 residues. Germline values: CDR1 LNHDA, CDR2 SQIVND (reference sequence). V was cut by 7 bases and J by 0 bases, with 12 bases left in between. The CDR3 region has the DNA TGTGCCAGTACCGTCCCAGGGGCGAACACCGGGGAGCTGTTTTTT. Translation: CASTVPGANTGELFF.

The chain uses TRBV7-3 and TRBJ2-2; 10 nucleotides align to TRBD2. With V trimmed by 5 bases and J by 4 bases, 1 base remained unmatched. Per the germline V gene, CDR1 is SGHTA and CDR2 is FQGTGA. CDR3 length equals 14 residues. CDR3 nucleotides: TGTGCCAGCAGCAGCGGGAGGGCCACCGGGGAGCTGTTTTTT. It encodes CASSSGRATGELFF.

The chain uses TRBV24-1 and TRBJ1-2; tentatively, D is TRBD1 (6 bases). The CDR3 is 15 residues long. CDR1 KGHDR and CDR2 SFDVKD come from the germline V gene. V was clipped by 2 bases and J by 8 bases, with 17 bases between them. CDR3 in DNA: TGTGCCACCAGTGATTCTAGACAGGTCCCAGCGGGCTACACCTTC. It translates to CATSDSRQVPAGYTF.

The table lists this clone with a few counts. The genes are TRBV7-3 and TRBJ1-1; no definite D call. Germline CDR1 reads SGHTA; CDR2 reads FQGTGA. The CDR3 runs 15 residues. Trimming removed 0 bases at V and 1 base at J, with 9 bases between. CDR3 DNA: TGTGCCAGCAGCTTAACCCCCAGTCGGAACACTGAAGCTTTCTTT. This encodes CASSLTPSRNTEAFF. Supplemented by reference TRBV7-3 and TRBJ1-1, the full variable domain reads GAGVSQTPSNKVTEKGKYVELRCDPISGHTALYWYRQSLGQGPEFLIYFQGTGAADDSGLPNDRFFAVRPEGSVSTLKIQRTERGDSAVYLCASSLTPSRNTEAFFGQGTRLTVV.

In nucleotides, the CDR3 is TGTGCCACCAGCAGAGATTTCGGCAGACACCAGCCCCAGCATTTT. Amino acids: CATSRDFGRHQPQHF. J is TRBJ1-5 and V is TRBV15; D is unclear. The germline gives CDR1 LNHNV, CDR2 YYDKDF (reference sequence). V lost 0 bases and J 7 bases, leaving 13 bases between the germline ends. The CDR3 is made up of 15 amino acids.

V and J are TRBV6-5 and TRBJ1-1; D might be TRBD1 (5 bases). V was trimmed by 0 bases and J by 1 base, leaving 9 bases between them. This CDR3 region has 15 residues. Per germline, CDR1 MNHEY and CDR2 SVGAGI. The DNA of the CDR3 is TGTGCCAGCAGTTACTCGTGGGGGGGGAACACTGAAGCTTTCTTT. This encodes CASSYSWGGNTEAFF.